Below, 15 T cell receptor beta chains from the same sample are listed, as sequenced in a study of blood T cell repertoires in COVID-19. The assay was immunoSEQ multiplex PCR, and TCRdb's table has in-frame clones only and misses some. This table has around 39,000 clones, 80% to 90% appearing once. The sequencing sample was made of peripheral blood. These receptors were obtained from a man aged 40-49 years with active COVID-19.

The chain employs TRBV20-1 and TRBJ2-7, with a tentative D call TRBD1 (5 bases). The V end was cut by 3 bases, the J end by 2 bases, with 14 bases between. Germline V CDR1 and CDR2: DFQATT, SNEGSKA (reference sequence). The CDR3 runs 14 residues. As DNA, the CDR3 is TGCAGTGCTAGTGCCGCTCTGGGGCCCTACGAGCAGTACTTC. This gives the protein CSASAALGPYEQYF.

The chain employs TRBV7-6 and TRBJ1-1; possibly TRBD1 for D (5 bases). The CDR3 covers 15 residues. The germline gives CDR1 SGHVS, CDR2 FNYEAQ. Trimming removed 6 bases at V and 5 bases at J, with 19 bases between. The CDR3 loop reads CASRVMQAGGTEAFF. The DNA of the CDR3 is TGTGCCAGCAGGGTTATGCAGGCGGGGGGTACTGAAGCTTTCTTT.

The J gene is TRBJ2-5, the V gene TRBV5-1, with 10 nucleotides matching TRBD2. Germline CDR1 SGHRS, CDR2 YFSETQ. The junction had 9 bases not matched to a gene; V was cut back by 2 bases and J by 5 bases. This CDR3 region has 16 residues. The CDR3 DNA is TGCGCCAGCAGCTTCCCTAGCGGGAGTATCCAGGAGACCCAGTACTTC. Encoded protein: CASSFPSGSIQETQYF.

The chain uses TRBV13 and TRBJ1-2; possible D gene TRBD1, 6 bases. With 3 bases removed from V and 0 bases from J, the gap between germline ends came to 14 bases. This CDR3 has 16 amino acids. Germline-derived CDR1 and CDR2 are PRHDT and FYEKMQ (reference sequence). The CDR3 DNA is TGTGCCAGCAGCTTTATTACAGGGCCCCCTAACTATGGCTACACCTTC. Translation gives CASSFITGPPNYGYTF.

The CDR3, as DNA: TGCAGTGGTCCAGGGGGCAGGGGCTACACCTTC. This gives the protein CSGPGGRGYTF. V usage is TRBV20-1 and J usage is TRBJ1-2; 8 bases fit TRBD1. CDR3 length: 11 residues. Germline trimming cut 7 bases from V and 8 bases from J; bases unmatched to any gene: 6. Germline V lookup: CDR1 DFQATT, CDR2 SNEGSKA (reference sequence).

This chain links TRBV27 with TRBJ1-1; 8 bases map to TRBD1. The CDR3 contains 15 residues. Germline CDR1 is MNHEY and CDR2 is SMNVEV (reference sequence). Trimming at V came to 3 bases and at J to 3 bases, leaving 6 bases not matched to a gene. DNA for the CDR3: TGTGCCAGCAGTTTCCAGGGGGCGGCGGACACTGAAGCTTTCTTT. Translation gives CASSFQGAADTEAFF.

The chain employs TRBV6-6 and TRBJ2-7; 10 bases are shared with TRBD1. With 10 bases clipped from V and 4 bases from J, the junction kept 10 bases outside the gene matches. This CDR3 is 14 amino acids long. Germline loops: CDR1 MNHNY, CDR2 SVGAGI (reference sequence). CDR3 nucleotides: TGTGCCACCGGGACAGGGGTTTTCTCTTACGAGCAGTACTTC. Its translation: CATGTGVFSYEQYF.

The rearrangement joins TRBV28 to TRBJ1-1; 7 nucleotides align to TRBD1. The CDR3 sequence is 17 residues long. Germline assignment: CDR1 MDHEN and CDR2 SYDVKM. With 5 bases clipped from V and 2 bases from J, the junction kept 14 bases outside the gene matches. CDR3 nucleotides: TGTGCCAGCAGTCTAACAGGGGCCATACCCCAAAACACTGAAGCTTTCTTT. Its translation is CASSLTGAIPQNTEAFF.

CDR3 region: CASSQGTGDYGYTF. The CDR3 DNA is TGCGCCAGCAGCCAAGGGACAGGGGATTATGGCTACACCTTC. The chain couples TRBV4-1 to TRBJ1-2; 9 bases are a match to TRBD1. CDR3 length: 14 residues. Germline V CDR1 and CDR2: MGHRA, YSYEKL. Trimming took 1 base from V and 5 from J; bases not matched to a gene: 2.

This clone was recorded a few times. The chain uses TRBV7-9 and TRBJ2-7, with TRBD1 identical over 11 bases. This CDR3 comprises 15 residues. With 6 bases clipped from V and 2 bases from J, the junction kept 6 bases outside the gene matches. The V gene's germline CDR1 is SEHNR and CDR2 FQNEAQ (reference sequence). The CDR3 DNA is TGTGCCAGCAGGCACGGACAGGGGGCCACCTACGAGCAGTACTTC. This gives the protein CASRHGQGATYEQYF.

This clone has a single count. The chain has TRBV6-5 and TRBJ2-5; TRBD2 might be the D (6 bases). The CDR3 extends over 14 amino acids. Trimming removed 6 bases at V and 5 bases at J, with 16 bases between. The V gene's germline CDR1 is MNHEY and CDR2 SVGAGI. CDR3 amino acids: CASSQEEGWETQYF. The CDR3 DNA reads TGTGCCAGCAGCCAAGAGGAGGGGTGGGAGACCCAGTACTTC.

The chain is built from TRBV5-6 and TRBJ2-1; 9 positions agree with TRBD1. Germline CDR1 SGHDT, CDR2 YYEEEE. The CDR3 covers 14 residues. V was pared by 4 bases and J by 3 bases, with 2 bases of the junction left unmatched. CDR3 protein: CASSADRGYNEQFF. CDR3 sequence (DNA): TGTGCCAGCAGCGCGGACAGGGGCTACAATGAGCAGTTCTTC.

Only one count was recorded for this clone. The genes are TRBV29-1 and TRBJ2-1; 11 positions agree with TRBD2. Unmatched junction bases numbered 18, after V lost 6 bases and J lost 8 bases. The germline gives CDR1 SQVTM, CDR2 ANQGSEA. CDR3 size: 17 residues. This CDR3 is CSVPPPGLAGGGYEQFF. The DNA for the CDR3 is TGCAGCGTGCCTCCTCCTGGGCTAGCGGGAGGAGGGTATGAGCAGTTCTTC.

The chain couples TRBV6-4 to TRBJ2-2; the D gene is possibly TRBD2 (6 bases). The V end lost 5 bases, the J end lost 6 bases, and 13 bases lay between the germline ends. The V gene's germline CDR1 is MRHNA and CDR2 SNTAGT. This CDR3 comprises 14 residues. CDR3 in amino acids: CASSTTSFAGELFF. DNA for the CDR3: TGTGCCAGCAGTACAACTAGCTTCGCCGGGGAGCTGTTTTTT.

This chain connects TRBV27 to TRBJ1-1; 7 nucleotides align to TRBD1. Germline CDR1 and CDR2: MNHEY and SMNVEV (reference sequence). This CDR3 comprises 14 residues. With 7 bases clipped from V and 4 bases from J, the junction kept 9 bases outside the gene matches. This CDR3 reads CASNSRGKGTEAFF. The DNA for the CDR3 is TGTGCCAGCAACTCCAGGGGGAAGGGCACTGAAGCTTTCTTT.